The sequence of this TCR beta chain was determined in a study of T cells in Graves' hyperthyroidism and ophthalmopathy. The TCR beta CDR3 regions underwent amplification using RNA transcripts as the source. The TCR CDR3 was amplified in a first-round RT-PCR using the HTBI primer set. Via MiXCR, TCRdb re-called the multiplex PCR reads, giving one row per CDR3 protein. The sample holds about 600,000 distinct CDR3 sequences, about 14% seen once. Germline V gene data show CDR1 as PRHDT and CDR2 as FYEKMQ (reference sequence). Losses at the gene ends were 2 bases for V and 6 bases for J; bases not matched to a gene: 11. The CDR3 consists of 16 residues.

Sequences were obtained from blood. The source is a woman in her forties or fifties with Graves' ophthalmopathy. This sequence joins TRBV13 and TRBJ2-5, with TRBD2 matching over 8 bases. The CDR3 here is CASSLSGTSASQTQYF. CDR3 DNA: TGTGCCAGCAGCTTATCCGGGACTAGTGCGAGCCAGACCCAGTACTTC.